The rows below give T cell receptor beta chains drawn from one sample of a study. TCRdb independently ran MiXCR on the 5' RACE reads; one entry per CDR3 protein. Seen here are approximately 50,000 distinct CDR3 sequences, less than 25% observed once, and the top ten hold 2.5% to 4%. The sample taken for sequencing was tumor-infiltrating Tregs sorted from the breast tumor. These receptors all stem from a female donor with breast cancer. CDR3s include the opening cysteine and the closing phenylalanine or tryptophan. The order of the fields is D gene, clone size, V gene, J gene, CDR3 DNA, CDR3 protein. A D gene is named only where the DNA matches it firmly. Expanded clones are given a class, and other clones once, few, many or no size at all.

TRBD1,medium-sized,TRBV4-2,TRBJ1-1,TGTGCCAGCAGCCAAGATAATCGACAGGGGAACACTGAAGCTTTCTTT,CASSQDNRQGNTEAFF
NA,NA,TRBV4-1,TRBJ2-7,TGCGCCAGCAGCCAAGTCGGTCAGGGGCATTTCTACGAGCAGTACTTC,CASSQVGQGHFYEQYF
NA,few,TRBV2,TRBJ1-5,TGTGCCAGCTCGGGGATCGAACGCAATCAGCCCCAGCATTTT,CASSGIERNQPQHF
NA,many,TRBV24-1,TRBJ1-1,TGTGCCACCAGTGATCTGAGGGACCGACCGTCTGAAGCTTTCTTT,CATSDLRDRPSEAFF
TRBD1,few,TRBV7-2,TRBJ1-3,TGTGCCAGCAGCATGGGGACAGACGGAAACACCATATATTTT,CASSMGTDGNTIYF
TRBD1,few,TRBV7-8,TRBJ1-2,TGTGCCAGCAGCGACTCAAGGGGGCAGGGAGGCTACACCTTC,CASSDSRGQGGYTF
NA,few,TRBV28,TRBJ2-4,TGTGCCAGCAGTCAGGACAGTTTGCTAGCCAAAAACATTCAGTACTTC,CASSQDSLLAKNIQYF
NA,few,TRBV11-2,TRBJ1-2,TGTGCCAGCAGCGTGGGACAATTGTCATACTATGGCTACACCTTC,CASSVGQLSYYGYTF
NA,NA,TRBV28,TRBJ1-1,TGTGCCAGCAGTTTCCACAGTGTGATGAACACTGAAGCTTTCTTT,CASSFHSVMNTEAFF
TRBD1,NA,TRBV28,TRBJ1-3,TGTGCCAGCAGTAGAACAGGGGACGCTGGAAACACCATATATTTT,CASSRTGDAGNTIYF
TRBD1,NA,TRBV5-1,TRBJ1-1,TGCGCCAGCAGCTTACCTACAGGGGCCAACACTGAAGCTTTCTTT,CASSLPTGANTEAFF
NA,NA,TRBV6-1,TRBJ1-3,TGTGCCAGCAGTGAAGTCATGACAGGCTGGAGTAACACCATATATTTT,CASSEVMTGWSNTIYF
TRBD2,NA,TRBV5-1,TRBJ2-2,TGCGCCAGCAGCTTACCACGACTACTAGCGGGAGTTCTATCGGACACCGGGGAGCTGTTTTTT,CASSLPRLLAGVLSDTGELFF
NA,few,TRBV11-1,TRBJ2-5,TGTGCCAGCAGCTTGCGAAGGGGCCGCGGCCCAGAGACCCAGTACTTC,CASSLRRGRGPETQYF
NA,few,TRBV9,TRBJ2-5,TGTGCCAGCAGCGTATCCCCCGGGGTAGGGGAGACCCAGTACTTC,CASSVSPGVGETQYF
NA,NA,TRBV4-1,TRBJ2-7,TGCGCCAGCAGCCAAGCCCCAACCCCATTCGTCTACGAGCAGTACTTC,CASSQAPTPFVYEQYF
NA,once,TRBV10-2,TRBJ2-5,TGCGCCAGCAGTGTGTCGAGAGCGGCTAGTCAAGAGACCCAGTACTTC,CASSVSRAASQETQYF
NA,NA,TRBV20-1,TRBJ2-3,TGCAGTGCCAAAGAAATAATAGCGGAGCAAGTTCCAGATACGCAGTATTTT,CSAKEIIAEQVPDTQYF
NA,few,TRBV28,TRBJ2-3,TGTGCCAGCAAGTTGGGGAGTACTAGCACAGATACGCAGTATTTT,CASKLGSTSTDTQYF
NA,many,TRBV5-6,TRBJ1-1,TGTGCCAGCAGGCCTCGAGGGACGAACACTGAAGCTTTCTTT,CASRPRGTNTEAFF
NA,few,TRBV5-1,TRBJ2-5,TGCGCCAGCAGCTTGGTCGGAGAGACCCAGTACTTC,CASSLVGETQYF
NA,many,TRBV6-5,TRBJ1-1,TGTGCCAGCAGTTACGGAGACGCCTACACTGAAGCTTTCTTT,CASSYGDAYTEAFF
NA,few,TRBV5-1,TRBJ2-2,TGCGCCATGCGGAGAGCGGGCACCGGGGAGCTGTTTTTT,CAMRRAGTGELFF
TRBD1,NA,TRBV6-1,TRBJ1-2,TGTGCCAGCAGTGAAGGACAGGGCGTGGCTTGGGACTACACCTTC,CASSEGQGVAWDYTF
NA,NA,TRBV4-3,TRBJ2-4,TGCGCCAGCAGCCAAGACTTGTTAGGGGATAACATTCAGTACTTC,CASSQDLLGDNIQYF
NA,NA,TRBV6-5,TRBJ1-3,TGTGCCAGCAGATTGGATGCTGGAAACACCATATATTTT,CASRLDAGNTIYF
NA,NA,TRBV5-1,TRBJ1-4,TGCGCCAGCAGCCCTGGGTTTGCAACTAATGAAAAACTGTTTTTT,CASSPGFATNEKLFF
TRBD1,NA,TRBV10-1,TRBJ1-6,TGCGCCAGCAGTGATGGACAGGCTAATTCACCCCTCCACTTT,CASSDGQANSPLHF
NA,few,TRBV5-1,TRBJ2-7,TGCGCCAGCAGCTTGGTTCGCGGTAAATCCTACGAGCAGTACTTC,CASSLVRGKSYEQYF
NA,medium-sized,TRBV6-5,TRBJ1-2,TGTGCCAGCAGATCTTCCTCCGGGACACCGAACTATGGCTACACCTTC,CASRSSSGTPNYGYTF
NA,many,TRBV7-3,TRBJ2-1,TGTGCCAGCAGCTTAAATGTGCGGCGGGAGCAGTTCTTC,CASSLNVRREQFF
TRBD2,many,TRBV6-5,TRBJ2-5,TGTGCCAGCACCCCATCCCTGGGTTTCATTAGCGGGTACCAAGAGACCCAGTACTTC,CASTPSLGFISGYQETQYF
NA,NA,TRBV24-1,TRBJ1-6,TGTGCCACCAGTGACAGGTCTTATAATTCACCCCTCCACTTT,CATSDRSYNSPLHF
NA,NA,TRBV28,TRBJ1-1,TGTGCCAGCAGTACCAACAGGCCTCTAGGTGCTTTCTTT,CASSTNRPLGAFF
NA,few,TRBV20-1,TRBJ1-5,TGCAGTGCCACCAAGGAGGGCAGGTTAAATCAGCCCCAGCATTTT,CSATKEGRLNQPQHF
TRBD1,NA,TRBV20-1,TRBJ1-1,TGCAGTCCGCGACAGGGACTAACTGAAGCTTTCTTT,CSPRQGLTEAFF
TRBD2,few,TRBV20-1,TRBJ2-1,TGCAGTGCTAATAAGCGGGGGGTTAGGGATGAGCAGTTCTTC,CSANKRGVRDEQFF
NA,few,TRBV29-1,TRBJ2-2,TGCAGCGTTGGGGAAGATCCGGCGAACACCGGGGAGCTGTTTTTT,CSVGEDPANTGELFF
NA,NA,TRBV30,TRBJ2-1,TGTGCCTGGAGTGTTCCCCGACGTGAGCAGTTCTTC,CAWSVPRREQFF
NA,NA,TRBV25-1,TRBJ1-2,TGTGCCAGCAGTGCCCCGGGGCCGACCCCAAGCGGCTACACCTTC,CASSAPGPTPSGYTF
TRBD1,few,TRBV4-2,TRBJ1-5,TGTGCCAGCAGCCAAGCGCCCGGGACAGCCGACAATCAGCCCCAGCATTTT,CASSQAPGTADNQPQHF
NA,many,TRBV10-3,TRBJ1-1,TGTGCCATCAGTGCCGCGGAAAACACTGAAGCTTTCTTT,CAISAAENTEAFF
TRBD1,many,TRBV5-1,TRBJ2-1,TGCGCCAGCAGCTTTACAGGGGGCGGGGAGCAGTTCTTC,CASSFTGGGEQFF
TRBD1,many,TRBV5-1,TRBJ1-1,TGCGCCAGCAGCTTGTCTCCCAACAGGGGCACTGAAGCTTTCTTT,CASSLSPNRGTEAFF
NA,NA,TRBV28,TRBJ1-6,TGTGCCAGCAGTTCGCCGGGACACGCTTCACCCCTCCACTTT,CASSSPGHASPLHF
NA,many,TRBV28,TRBJ1-5,TGTGCCAGCAGTTTTGGCAATCAGCCCCAGCATTTT,CASSFGNQPQHF
NA,many,TRBV7-8,TRBJ2-5,TGTGCCAGCAGCTTAGGTCGGTTCACGTACCAAGAGACCCAGTACTTC,CASSLGRFTYQETQYF
NA,NA,TRBV6-5,TRBJ1-1,TGTGCCAGCAGGCGAAACAGAGACACTGAAGCTTTCTTT,CASRRNRDTEAFF
TRBD2,NA,TRBV18,TRBJ2-5,TGTGCCAGCTCACCAGGGACTAGCGGGAGGGGGCATGAGACCCAGTACTTC,CASSPGTSGRGHETQYF
NA,many,TRBV12-3/TRBV12-4,TRBJ2-7,TGTGCCAGCAGTATTGGACTCGCGAACGAGCAGTACTTC,CASSIGLANEQYF
TRBD1,few,TRBV18,TRBJ2-7,TGTGCCAGCTCACCATCTCGGGGACAGCCCTACGAGCAGTACTTC,CASSPSRGQPYEQYF
NA,NA,TRBV20-1,TRBJ2-3,TGCAGTGCTTACAAGGTGGCAGATACGCAGTATTTT,CSAYKVADTQYF
NA,NA,TRBV5-1,TRBJ1-2,TGCGCCAGCAGCGTGGACGGCGGGGGGAACGGCTACACCTTC,CASSVDGGGNGYTF